Presented here are 18 T cell receptor beta chains from one specimen sequenced in a study of shared clonotypes between healthy human individuals. Produced via immunoSEQ multiplex PCR; TCRdb's table is partial and in-frame only. Among millions of clones listed, over 85% were seen once. Sequencing was carried out using naive CD4+ T cells sorted from blood. Subset reported: CD45RA+ positively selected. These receptor sequences come from a young man in good health.

The chain combines TRBV7-2 with TRBJ2-2; 10 nucleotides agree with TRBD2. Germline CDR1 reads SGHTA; CDR2 reads FQGNSA. The CDR3 runs 15 residues. After removal of 3 bases from V and 4 bases from J, the junction contained 2 bases not matched to a gene. This CDR3 is CASSFGLAVTGELFF. The CDR3 DNA follows: TGTGCCAGCAGCTTCGGACTAGCGGTCACCGGGGAGCTGTTTTTT.

This clone has a handful of counts. The chain employs TRBV30 and TRBJ2-5, with D possibly TRBD2 on 6 matching bases. Germline V gene sequence: CDR1 GTSNPN, CDR2 SVGIG (reference sequence). Trimming cost V 4 bases and J 1 base, with 10 bases left between them. The CDR3 sequence is 13 residues long. The DNA for the CDR3 is TGTGCCTGGACAAGGACTACCCAAGAGACCCAGTACTTC. This encodes CAWTRTTQETQYF.

The chain is built from TRBV27 and TRBJ1-4, with D hard to call. Germline assignment: CDR1 MNHEY and CDR2 SMNVEV (reference sequence). V lost 4 bases, J lost 8 bases, and 11 bases lay in between. This CDR3 is 13 amino acids long. CDR3 residues: CASSSEFNEKLFF. The CDR3 coding sequence is TGTGCCAGCAGTTCAGAATTCAACGAAAAACTGTTTTTT.

The chain joins TRBV19 to TRBJ2-3; D is unclear. Germline V lookup: CDR1 LNHDA, CDR2 SQIVND (reference sequence). This CDR3 comprises 14 residues. V was clipped by 7 bases and J by 4 bases, with 15 bases between them. CDR3 protein: CASKVFGSADTQYF. The CDR3 bases are TGTGCCAGTAAAGTATTTGGCTCGGCAGATACGCAGTATTTT.

As for this clone: One end of the junction does not line up with germline, which may come from a read error. The chain couples TRBV11-2 to TRBJ1-1; 8 positions agree with TRBD1. Germline lookup yields CDR1 SGHAT and CDR2 FQNNGV. CDR3 length: 15 residues. The CDR3 sequence is CASSITGGRGVETFF. The CDR3 region has the DNA TGTGCCAGCAGCATTACAGGGGGAAGAGGGGTTGAAACTTTCTTT.

The rearrangement joins TRBV5-1 to TRBJ2-2; D might be TRBD2 (7 bases). Per the germline V gene, CDR1 is SGHRS and CDR2 is YFSETQ. This CDR3 spans 17 amino acids. Trimming shortened V by 0 bases and J by 10 bases, and 22 bases separated the two germline ends. In DNA, the CDR3 is TGCGCCAGCAGCTTGGCCCGGGGGGACACTTCTAAAACGGAGCTGTTTTTT. Protein sequence: CASSLARGDTSKTELFF.

J is TRBJ2-3 and V is TRBV30, with TRBD1 as a possible D gene (6 bases). The CDR3 loop spans 14 amino acids. The germline CDR1 and CDR2 sequences are GTSNPN and SVGIG (reference sequence). Trimming removed 0 bases at V and 0 bases at J, with 7 bases between. CDR3 sequence: CAWSVDRSTDTQYF. The DNA for the CDR3 is TGTGCCTGGAGTGTAGACAGGAGCACAGATACGCAGTATTTT.

This clone is a singleton in its sample. This chain links TRBV29-1 with TRBJ2-1, with 9 positions matching TRBD2. Germline V gene data show CDR1 as SQVTM and CDR2 as ANQGSEA. The junction had 6 bases not matched to a gene; V was cut back by 6 bases and J by 9 bases. This CDR3 region has 12 residues. DNA of the CDR3: TGCAGCGTGATGACTAGCGGTGTTGAGCAGTTCTTC. It codes for CSVMTSGVEQFF.

The chain uses TRBV10-1 and TRBJ2-7; TRBD1 is a possible D gene (6 bases). Germline CDR1 WNHNN, CDR2 SYGVQD (reference sequence). The V gene lost 2 bases and the J gene lost 6 bases, with 11 bases spanning the gap. The CDR3 covers 13 residues. This CDR3 is CASSEGQNGEQYF. The DNA for the CDR3 is TGCGCCAGCAGTGAGGGACAGAACGGCGAGCAGTACTTC.

This clone was found once. The chain links TRBV29-1 to TRBJ2-7, with D possibly matching TRBD1 (6 bases). The CDR3 contains 11 residues. Germline assignment: CDR1 SQVTM and CDR2 ANQGSEA. V lost 4 bases, J lost 3 bases, and 7 bases lay in between. CDR3 coding DNA: TGCAGCGTTGGACAGGTCTACGAGCAGTACTTC. This sequence encodes CSVGQVYEQYF.

The genes are TRBV4-2 and TRBJ2-1; no reliable D call. Germline V gene data show CDR1 as LGHNA and CDR2 as YNFKEQ. V lost 0 bases and J lost 7, with 10 bases in between. The CDR3 consists of 14 residues. DNA for the CDR3: TGTGCCAGCAGCCAAGATCTTAGTAGAAATGAGCAGTTCTTC. Translated, it gives CASSQDLSRNEQFF.

The chain couples TRBV29-1 to TRBJ2-7; D possibly uses TRBD1 or TRBD2 (5 bases each). Germline CDR1 reads SQVTM; CDR2 reads ANQGSEA. The V end was cut by 7 bases, the J end by 2 bases, with 15 bases between. The length of the CDR3 is 13 residues. This chain's CDR3 is CSAAAGTPYEQYF. The CDR3 DNA reads TGCAGCGCGGCTGCAGGGACCCCCTACGAGCAGTACTTC.

The chain carries TRBV18 and TRBJ2-5, with a possible D match to TRBD2 (5 bases). Germline V lookup: CDR1 KGHSH, CDR2 LQKENI. The CDR3 extends over 15 amino acids. V was cut by 6 bases and J by 1 base, with 15 bases left in between. The CDR3 here is CASSSREGSQETQYF. CDR3 nucleotide sequence: TGTGCCAGCTCGTCCCGGGAAGGGTCCCAAGAGACCCAGTACTTC.

As to this clone: Other DNA sequences in this sample translate to the same CDR3. The V gene is TRBV6-1, the J gene TRBJ2-1; D is undetermined. Germline loops: CDR1 MNHNS, CDR2 SASEGT. The CDR3 consists of 12 residues. V was pared by 3 bases and J by 2 bases, with 2 bases between. The CDR3 reads CASSEAYNEQFF. The CDR3, as DNA: TGTGCCAGCAGTGAGGCCTACAATGAGCAGTTCTTC.

V and J are TRBV5-1 and TRBJ2-5; D tentatively reads TRBD1 or TRBD2 (8 bases each). Germline V lookup: CDR1 SGHRS, CDR2 YFSETQ. Between the trimmed V and J ends, which lost 4 bases and 5 bases, there was a span of 27 bases. The CDR3 spans 18 residues. The CDR3 DNA is TGCGCCAGCAGCAAAACGACAGGGGCACAGCGGGAGAGTGAGACCCAGTACTTC. It encodes CASSKTTGAQRESETQYF. Using reference TRBV5-1 and TRBJ2-5 for the parts outside the CDR3, the full variable domain is KAGVTQTPRYLIKTRGQQVTLSCSPISGHRSVSWYQQTPGQGLQFLFEYFSETQRNKGNFPGRFSGRQFSNSRSEMNVSTLELGDSALYLCASSKTTGAQRESETQYFGPGTRLLVL.

This clone was picked up one time. The chain employs TRBV18 and TRBJ2-7; 15 positions agree with TRBD2. V shed 5 bases and J 1 base; nucleotides not matched to a gene: 6. CDR1 and CDR2 from the germline V gene are KGHSH and LQKENI. The CDR3 covers 17 residues. The CDR3 is CASSSGTSGGTSYEQYF. In DNA, the CDR3 is TGTGCCAGCTCATCCGGGACTAGCGGGGGGACATCCTACGAGCAGTACTTC.

About this clone itself: Other DNA variants within this sample encode the same CDR3. The V gene is TRBV5-1, the J gene TRBJ1-2, with no clear D. The CDR3 spans 14 residues. From germline, CDR1 is SGHRS and CDR2 YFSETQ. V lost 0 bases to trimming and J lost 4 bases, with 10 bases between them. DNA of the CDR3: TGCGCCAGCAGCTTGGAAGCCTCAACCTATGGCTACACCTTC. This codes for CASSLEASTYGYTF.

The genes are TRBV2 and TRBJ2-3; the match to TRBD2 covers 7 bases. CDR3 length: 13 amino acids. The V segment lost 11 bases and the J segment 5 bases; nucleotides outside the gene matches: 10. Germline V lookup: CDR1 SNHLY, CDR2 FYNNEI. DNA of the CDR3: TGTGCCGCCCTCGCGGGGGAAATAGATACGCAGTATTTT. This translates into CAALAGEIDTQYF.